The 31 T cell receptor beta chains in this list originate from one sample, sequenced in a study of cytomegalovirus exposure and HLA in healthy donors. PCR involved 60 Vbeta and 13 Jbeta primers. Sequenced by immunoSEQ multiplex PCR; TCRdb stores in-frame clones only, minus some. This sample has over 150,000 clones; about 80% occur once, and the top ten carry under 2.5%. The specimen was PBMCs. The source is a woman aged 30 to 39 in good health and CMV-seronegative.

J is TRBJ1-5 and V is TRBV27; 8 bases map to TRBD1. Losses at the gene ends were 5 bases for V and 7 bases for J; bases not matched to a gene: 10. Germline V lookup: CDR1 MNHEY, CDR2 SMNVEV (reference sequence). The CDR3 is 15 amino acids. The CDR3 DNA reads TGTGCCAGCAGTACTAGCAGGGGGCTAAAGCAGCCCCAGCATTTT. Translating it yields CASSTSRGLKQPQHF.

The chain has TRBV5-1 and TRBJ2-3; 8 nucleotides agree with TRBD2. The V gene's germline CDR1 is SGHRS and CDR2 YFSETQ. Germline trimming cut 0 bases from V and 0 bases from J; bases unmatched to any gene: 6. The CDR3 is 17 amino acids. DNA of the CDR3: TGCGCCAGCAGCTTGGCTGGCGGGGGGTATAGCACAGATACGCAGTATTTT. Protein sequence: CASSLAGGGYSTDTQYF. Drawing the rest from reference TRBV5-1 and TRBJ2-3, the complete variable domain is KAGVTQTPRYLIKTRGQQVTLSCSPISGHRSVSWYQQTPGQGLQFLFEYFSETQRNKGNFPGRFSGRQFSNSRSEMNVSTLELGDSALYLCASSLAGGGYSTDTQYFGPGTRLTVL.

V gene TRBV7-3 combines with J gene TRBJ2-5, with a weak D call TRBD2 (6 bases). V shed 5 bases and J shed 1 base, with 20 bases lying between them. This CDR3 is 17 amino acids long. CDR1 and CDR2 (germline): SGHTA, FQGTGA. The CDR3 here is CASSQGGATWPQETQYF. In DNA form, the CDR3 reads TGTGCCAGCAGCCAGGGCGGGGCCACCTGGCCCCAAGAGACCCAGTACTTC.

The J gene is TRBJ1-2, the V gene TRBV27; D may be TRBD1 (6 bases). This CDR3 comprises 14 residues. V lost 5 bases and J 8 bases, leaving 18 bases between the germline ends. Germline lookup yields CDR1 MNHEY and CDR2 SMNVEV (reference sequence). The CDR3 loop is CASSPPRGRGGYTF. The CDR3 nucleotides are TGTGCCAGCAGTCCTCCCCGCGGAAGGGGGGGCTACACCTTC.

The chain couples TRBV5-1 to TRBJ2-7; 8 bases agree with TRBD1. CDR3 length: 14 residues. Germline CDR1 SGHRS, CDR2 YFSETQ. Losses at the gene ends were 2 bases for V and 2 bases for J; bases not matched to a gene: 3. DNA for the CDR3: TGCGCCAGCAGCTTATTGACAGGGGCCTACGAGCAGTACTTC. Translated: CASSLLTGAYEQYF. The entire variable domain, with the rest obtained from reference TRBV5-1 and TRBJ2-7, is as follows: KAGVTQTPRYLIKTRGQQVTLSCSPISGHRSVSWYQQTPGQGLQFLFEYFSETQRNKGNFPGRFSGRQFSNSRSEMNVSTLELGDSALYLCASSLLTGAYEQYFGPGTRLTVT.

Comment on this clone: Other DNA sequences in the same sample also yield this CDR3. The rearrangement uses TRBV7-9 and TRBJ2-7, with TRBD1 matching over 9 bases. Germline CDR1 reads SEHNR; CDR2 reads FQNEAQ (reference sequence). The CDR3 totals 14 residues. V was clipped by 3 bases and J by 3 bases; unmatched bases: 3. The CDR3 sequence: CASSFGQGSYEQYF. DNA for the CDR3: TGTGCCAGCAGCTTCGGACAGGGGAGCTACGAGCAGTACTTC.

This clone occurred a few times. The chain carries TRBV9 and TRBJ2-5; D is undetermined. The CDR3 is 13 residues long. Germline CDR1 SGDLS, CDR2 YYNGEE. Trimming stripped 0 bases from V and 5 bases from J, with 8 bases between. CDR3 nucleotide sequence: TGTGCCAGCAGCGTAGTTTACGGGGAGACCCAGTACTTC. It translates to CASSVVYGETQYF.

The DNA of the CDR3 is TGTGCCAGCAGCCAAGATGGCGTAGTACTAGCGCGCAACAATGAGCAGTTCTTC. It yields the protein CASSQDGVVLARNNEQFF. The chain is built from TRBV4-2 and TRBJ2-1; 7 nucleotides match TRBD2. CDR3 size: 18 residues. V was clipped by 0 bases and J by 5 bases; unmatched bases: 13. Looked up from germline, CDR1 is LGHNA and CDR2 is YNFKEQ.

The chain couples TRBV2 to TRBJ2-5; D not certain. The J call is uncertain, as TRBJ2-7 better fits the DNA end. CDR3 length: 12 residues. Germline CDR1 and CDR2: SNHLY and FYNNEI. The CDR3 loop is CASSLFPYEQYF. The CDR3 bases are TGTGCCAGCAGCCTTTTCCCCTACGAGCAGTACTTC.

In this sample, this clone turned up once. The CDR3 protein is CASRSTSKPYEQYF. CDR3 sequence (DNA): TGTGCCAGTAGATCGACTAGTAAACCCTACGAGCAGTACTTC. This chain joins TRBV19 and TRBJ2-7; D possibly corresponds to TRBD2 (6 bases). Germline V gene sequence: CDR1 LNHDA, CDR2 SQIVND (reference sequence). V was shortened by 6 bases and J by 2 bases, with 14 bases between the two germline ends. This CDR3 has 14 residues.

The rearrangement uses TRBV6-6 and TRBJ2-7, with 8 bases lining up with TRBD1. The CDR3 runs to 15 residues. Germline CDR1 MNHNY, CDR2 SVGAGI (reference sequence). V shed 5 bases, J shed 0 bases, and the junction held 6 bases outside the gene matches. The CDR3 sequence is CASSPRTGNSYEQYF. CDR3 nucleotide sequence: TGTGCCAGCAGTCCCAGGACAGGGAACTCCTACGAGCAGTACTTC.

The genes are TRBV19 and TRBJ2-2; TRBD2 agrees at 10 bases. The germline gives CDR1 LNHDA, CDR2 SQIVND (reference sequence). The CDR3 contains 16 residues. Trimming removed 4 bases from V and 5 bases from J; junction bases left unmatched: 7. CDR3 bases: TGTGCCAGTAGTAATAAGCGGGGGGGCCGAACCGGGGAGCTGTTTTTT. It translates to CASSNKRGGRTGELFF.

On this clone itself: A read error may account for a junction end that differs from germline. The chain is built from TRBV5-1 and TRBJ2-6; possibly TRBD1 for D (5 bases). This CDR3 is built from 18 residues. Germline V gene lookup returns CDR1 SGHRS and CDR2 YFSETQ. Written as DNA, the CDR3 is TGCGCCAGCAGCTTGGCCGGGCAGACGATCTCTGGGGCCAACGGCCTGACTTTC. Protein sequence: CASSLAGQTISGANGLTF.

The chain recombines TRBV7-2 with TRBJ1-1; 7 bases are a match to TRBD1. V lost 9 bases, J lost 3 bases, and 7 bases stayed unmatched. Germline CDR1 is SGHTA and CDR2 is FQGNSA. CDR3 size: 13 residues. CDR3 sequence (DNA): TGTGCCAGGAGATCCCAGGGGGACACTGAAGCTTTCTTT. Translation gives CARRSQGDTEAFF.

This clone has only one observation. The chain has TRBV15 and TRBJ2-2; 7 bases are shared with TRBD2. Germline V CDR1 and CDR2: LNHNV, YYDKDF (reference sequence). CDR3 size: 14 residues. Trimming removed 3 bases from V and 7 bases from J; junction bases left unmatched: 5. The CDR3 protein is CATSRAGAIGELFF. CDR3 in DNA: TGTGCCACCAGCAGGGCGGGAGCTATCGGGGAGCTGTTTTTT. Using reference TRBV15 and TRBJ2-2 for the parts outside the CDR3, the full variable domain is DAMVIQNPRYQVTQFGKPVTLSCSQTLNHNVMYWYQQKSSQAPKLLFHYYDKDFNNEADTPDNFQSRRPNTSFCFLDIRSPGLGDTAMYLCATSRAGAIGELFFGEGSRLTVL.

This clone has just one count. The J gene is TRBJ2-7, the V gene TRBV19; 7 nucleotides agree with TRBD1. The V gene end was trimmed by 3 bases and the J gene end by 2 bases; junction bases not matched to a gene: 4. This CDR3 spans 14 amino acids. The germline V gene has CDR1 LNHDA and CDR2 SQIVND (reference sequence). CDR3 amino acids: CASSIPTGTYEQYF. The CDR3 coding sequence is TGTGCCAGTAGTATCCCGACAGGGACCTACGAGCAGTACTTC. The variable domain in full, completed from reference TRBV19 and TRBJ2-7, reads DGGITQSPKYLFRKEGQNVTLSCEQNLNHDAMYWYRQDPGQGLRLIYYSQIVNDFQKGDIAEGYSVSREKKESFPLTVTSAQKNPTAFYLCASSIPTGTYEQYFGPGTRLTVT.

The chain has TRBV5-1 and TRBJ1-4, with D possibly matching TRBD1 (5 bases). V was clipped by 0 bases and J by 10 bases, with 13 bases between them. The CDR3 sequence is 14 residues long. CDR1 SGHRS and CDR2 YFSETQ come from the germline V gene. The CDR3: CASSLDPSRGKLFF. CDR3 coding DNA: TGCGCCAGCAGCTTGGACCCCTCAAGGGGAAAACTGTTTTTT.

This clone was counted a few times. This chain connects TRBV11-3 to TRBJ2-7, with 9 bases lining up with TRBD1. Looked up from germline, CDR1 is SGHNT and CDR2 is YENEEA. The trim removed 5 bases at V and 3 bases at J, leaving 8 bases unmatched. This CDR3 spans 15 amino acids. CDR3 coding DNA: TGTGCCAGCAGCCCGCCCGGGACAGGGAACTACGAGCAGTACTTC. Translated, it gives CASSPPGTGNYEQYF.

This clone has more than one count but fewer than ten. The J gene is TRBJ1-5, the V gene TRBV28, with no clear D. The V end was cut by 3 bases, the J end by 2 bases, with 11 bases between. This CDR3 has 15 residues. The germline gives CDR1 MDHEN, CDR2 SYDVKM. The DNA of the CDR3 is TGTGCCAGCAGTTTCTTGACCGGAGGCAATCAGCCCCAGCATTTT. The encoded protein is CASSFLTGGNQPQHF.

The chain employs TRBV4-3 and TRBJ2-7, with 12 bases lining up with TRBD1. The CDR3 totals 16 residues. J was trimmed by 7 bases and V by 1 base; bases with no gene match: 8. From germline, CDR1 is LGHNA and CDR2 YSLEER. CDR3 sequence reads: CASSQVPGQGAGEQYF. The CDR3 DNA sequence: TGCGCCAGCAGCCAAGTTCCGGGACAGGGGGCGGGAGAGCAGTACTTC.

The chain employs TRBV5-4 and TRBJ2-7, with D maybe TRBD2 (5 bases). Trimming removed 0 bases from V and 2 bases from J, with 12 bases in between. The germline CDR1 and CDR2 sequences are SGHNT and YYREEE (reference sequence). The CDR3 contains 15 residues. This chain's CDR3 is CASSLGVGSAYEQYF. Here the CDR3 DNA reads TGTGCCAGCAGCTTGGGTGTTGGGAGCGCCTACGAGCAGTACTTC.

Here the CDR3 reads CASSASGGAEYEQYF. In DNA form, the CDR3 reads TGTGCCAGCAGTGCCAGCGGGGGGGCGGAGTACGAGCAGTACTTC. The chain has TRBV2 and TRBJ2-7; TRBD2 matches at 10 bases. Trimming cost V 4 bases and J 4 bases; bases outside gene matches: 7. Per germline, CDR1 SNHLY and CDR2 FYNNEI. The CDR3 sequence is 15 residues long.

This chain joins TRBV27 and TRBJ1-1; TRBD1 aligns across 9 bases. The CDR3 runs 15 residues. Germline-derived CDR1 and CDR2 are MNHEY and SMNVEV (reference sequence). Losses at the gene ends were 3 bases for V and 4 bases for J; bases not matched to a gene: 6. Written as DNA, the CDR3 is TGTGCCAGCAGTTTGGGACAGGGCCACGCCACTGAAGCTTTCTTT. Amino acids: CASSLGQGHATEAFF.

The chain combines TRBV13 with TRBJ2-7, with TRBD2 matching over 13 bases. Germline-derived CDR1 and CDR2 are PRHDT and FYEKMQ (reference sequence). This CDR3 has 17 amino acids. V dropped 4 bases and J dropped 6; count of bases not matched to a gene: 12. The CDR3 bases are TGTGCCAGCAGCTCCCGTGGACTAGCGGGAGTTAGTTCCGAGCAGTACTTC. Translation gives CASSSRGLAGVSSEQYF.

J is TRBJ1-1 and V is TRBV6-6; tentatively, D is TRBD1 (6 bases). The CDR3 consists of 14 residues. Germline lookup yields CDR1 MNHNY and CDR2 SVGAGI (reference sequence). Trimming took 8 bases from V and 3 from J, leaving 16 bases between them. The CDR3 spells CASSLAGADTEAFF. DNA for the CDR3: TGTGCCAGCTCCCTCGCAGGGGCGGACACTGAAGCTTTCTTT.

CDR3 DNA: TGTGCCAGCAGCTCGGGACAGTCCTACGAGCAGTACTTC. Encoded protein: CASSSGQSYEQYF. The rearrangement links TRBV7-9 to TRBJ2-7; 7 nucleotides match TRBD1. CDR3 length equals 13 residues. Germline V CDR1 and CDR2: SEHNR, FQNEAQ (reference sequence). Trimming removed 4 bases from V and 1 base from J; junction bases left unmatched: 1.

The rearrangement links TRBV7-9 to TRBJ2-1, with 12 bases matching TRBD2. CDR1 and CDR2 (germline): SEHNR, FQNEAQ (reference sequence). The CDR3 has 15 residues. Germline trimming cut 7 bases from V and 7 bases from J; bases unmatched to any gene: 8. Here the CDR3 reads CASTYGLAGINEQFF. The CDR3 bases are TGTGCCAGCACTTACGGACTAGCGGGGATAAATGAGCAGTTCTTC.

The sample holds one count of this clone. V and J are TRBV11-2 and TRBJ2-7, with D maybe TRBD1 (5 bases). The CDR3 totals 14 residues. V lost 5 bases to trimming and J lost 2 bases, with 13 bases between them. The germline V gene has CDR1 SGHAT and CDR2 FQNNGV. The CDR3 is CASSRQKGTYEQYF. CDR3 DNA: TGTGCCAGCAGCAGACAGAAAGGGACCTACGAGCAGTACTTC.

The J gene is TRBJ2-7, the V gene TRBV29-1, with TRBD2 as a possible D gene (6 bases). V lost 1 base and J lost 6, with 13 bases in between. The germline V gene has CDR1 SQVTM and CDR2 ANQGSEA. The CDR3 spans 13 residues. CDR3 loop: CSVEGGDASEQYF. The CDR3 DNA reads TGCAGCGTTGAAGGGGGGGATGCGAGCGAGCAGTACTTC.

The CDR3, as DNA: TGCAGCGTTGATAGCCCCAATGAGCAGTTCTTC. Its translation is CSVDSPNEQFF. This chain links TRBV29-1 with TRBJ2-1; D unresolved. The CDR3 is 11 amino acids. The ends were cut back, 3 bases at V and 6 bases at J, with 6 bases in the middle. The V gene's germline CDR1 is SQVTM and CDR2 ANQGSEA.

The chain employs TRBV9 and TRBJ1-4; 7 bases are a match to TRBD1. The CDR3 extends over 14 amino acids. V shed 0 bases and J 8 bases; nucleotides not matched to a gene: 4. Per germline, CDR1 SGDLS and CDR2 YYNGEE. The CDR3 nucleotides read TGTGCCAGCAGCGTAGGAGGGGGCTCCGAAAAACTGTTTTTT. Its protein is CASSVGGGSEKLFF. Complete variable domain (other parts from reference TRBV9 and TRBJ1-4): DSGVTQTPKHLITATGQRVTLRCSPRSGDLSVYWYQQSLDQGLQFLIQYYNGEERAKGNILERFSAQQFPDLHSELNLSSLELGDSALYFCASSVGGGSEKLFFGSGTQLSVL.